This T cell receptor (beta chain) comes out of a study of T cell responses to AZD1222 COVID-19 vaccine. V was trimmed by 1 base and J by 5 bases, leaving 15 bases between them. The CDR3 length is 16 residues. Germline lookup yields CDR1 LGHNA and CDR2 YNFKEQ. Second-dose groups at about 4 or about 12 weeks were pooled. As for this clone: What it binds is unknown.

Study findings and constraints: Two doses of AZD1222 preceded a rise in Spike-specific TCR breadth and depth. A reported finding is that nearly half of spike-specific TCRs target unmutated variant regions.

Only in-frame clones appear in the TCRdb table, and some are missing; sequencing was by immunoSEQ multiplex PCR. The profile shows over 150,000 clones, 91% of them singletons. The origin of this receptor is an adult who received the AZD1222 COVID-19 vaccine. The chain recombines TRBV4-2 with TRBJ1-5; the D gene is possibly TRBD1 (6 bases). The sequenced sample was peripheral blood, obtained 28 days after the second AZD1222 dose. The CDR3 region is CASSQGAGTIDQPQHF. In nucleotides, the CDR3 is TGTGCCAGCAGCCAAGGGGCCGGGACAATCGATCAGCCCCAGCATTTT.